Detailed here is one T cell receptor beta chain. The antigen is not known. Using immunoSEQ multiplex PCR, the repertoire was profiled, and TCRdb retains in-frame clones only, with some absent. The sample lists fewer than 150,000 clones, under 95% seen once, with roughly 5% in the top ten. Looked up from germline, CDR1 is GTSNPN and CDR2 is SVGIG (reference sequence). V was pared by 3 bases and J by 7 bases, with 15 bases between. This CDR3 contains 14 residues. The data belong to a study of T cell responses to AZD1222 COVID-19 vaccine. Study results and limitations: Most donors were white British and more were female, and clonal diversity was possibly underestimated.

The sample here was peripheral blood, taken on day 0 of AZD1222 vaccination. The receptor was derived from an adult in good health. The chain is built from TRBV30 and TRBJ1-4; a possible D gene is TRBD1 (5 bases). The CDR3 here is CAWRDKRGSEKLFF. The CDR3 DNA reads TGTGCCTGGAGGGACAAGAGAGGGAGTGAAAAACTGTTTTTT.